The source of this TCR beta chain is a study of a mutant IDH1 vaccine in newly diagnosed glioma. Study-level background: Receipt of radiotherapy, temozolomide, or both preceded the study, and most received both. Week 47 marked visit V13, whereas week 35 marked visit V12.

Comment on this clone: Its cognate antigen is unknown.

Clones were read by immunoSEQ multiplex PCR, and TCRdb kept only the in-frame ones, dropping some. This sample carries tens of thousands of clones, roughly 68% of them seen once, and the ten largest clones take roughly 4.3%. Regarding time point: week 35, safety follow-up. The vaccine gave 300 ug of a 20-mer mutant IDH1 peptide subcutaneously per dose. The TCR comes from a man between 50 and 59 years old with glioma. Here the sequenced sample was PBMCs, taken from a glioma patient whose treatment included an IDH1 peptide vaccine.

CDR3 DNA: TGTGCCAGCACCTTCGGGACCTATAGCAATCAGCCCCAGCATTTT. This gives the protein CASTFGTYSNQPQHF. The chain recombines TRBV6-1 with TRBJ1-5; D perhaps matches TRBD1 (5 bases). Per germline, CDR1 MNHNS and CDR2 SASEGT. The CDR3 totals 15 residues. V was shortened by 7 bases and J by 0 bases, with 13 bases between the two germline ends.